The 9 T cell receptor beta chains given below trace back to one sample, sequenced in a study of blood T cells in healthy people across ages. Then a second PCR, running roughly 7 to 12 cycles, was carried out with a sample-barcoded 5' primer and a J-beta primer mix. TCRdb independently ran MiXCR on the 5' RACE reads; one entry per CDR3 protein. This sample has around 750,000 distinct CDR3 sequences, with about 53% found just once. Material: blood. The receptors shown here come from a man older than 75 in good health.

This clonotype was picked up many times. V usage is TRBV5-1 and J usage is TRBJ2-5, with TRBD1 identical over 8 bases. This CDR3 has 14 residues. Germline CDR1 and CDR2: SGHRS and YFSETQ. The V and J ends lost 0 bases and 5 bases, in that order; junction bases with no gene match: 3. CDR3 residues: CASSLAGQGETQYF. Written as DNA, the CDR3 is TGCGCCAGCAGCTTGGCCGGACAGGGCGAGACCCAGTACTTC.

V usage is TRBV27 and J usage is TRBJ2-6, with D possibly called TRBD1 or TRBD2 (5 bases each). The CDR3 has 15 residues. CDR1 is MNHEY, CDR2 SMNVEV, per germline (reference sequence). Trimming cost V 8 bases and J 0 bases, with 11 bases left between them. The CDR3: CASGDGDSGANVLTF. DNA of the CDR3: TGTGCCAGCGGGGACGGCGACTCTGGGGCCAACGTCCTGACTTTC.

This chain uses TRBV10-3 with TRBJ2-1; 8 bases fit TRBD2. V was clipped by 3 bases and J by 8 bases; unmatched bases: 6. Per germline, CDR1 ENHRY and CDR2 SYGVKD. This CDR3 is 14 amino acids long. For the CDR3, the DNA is TGTGCCATCAGTGACCGACTAGCGTGGGATGAGCAGTTCTTC. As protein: CAISDRLAWDEQFF.

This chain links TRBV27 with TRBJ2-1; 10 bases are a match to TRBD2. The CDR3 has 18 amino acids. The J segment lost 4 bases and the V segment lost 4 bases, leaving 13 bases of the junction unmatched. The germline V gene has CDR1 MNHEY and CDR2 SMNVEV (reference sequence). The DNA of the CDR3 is TGTGCCAGCAGTTCCCCGACTAGCGGGCCGGCGGGTTACAATGAGCAGTTCTTC. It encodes CASSSPTSGPAGYNEQFF.

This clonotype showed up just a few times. The DNA for the CDR3 is TGCAGTGCTAGAGACCCACGTGGGGGGGTCACCTACGAGCAGTACTTC. As protein: CSARDPRGGVTYEQYF. The chain recombines TRBV20-1 with TRBJ2-7; the match to TRBD2 covers 7 bases. The germline CDR1 and CDR2 sequences are DFQATT and SNEGSKA (reference sequence). V lost 0 bases, J lost 2 bases, and 10 bases stayed unmatched. This CDR3 is built from 16 residues.

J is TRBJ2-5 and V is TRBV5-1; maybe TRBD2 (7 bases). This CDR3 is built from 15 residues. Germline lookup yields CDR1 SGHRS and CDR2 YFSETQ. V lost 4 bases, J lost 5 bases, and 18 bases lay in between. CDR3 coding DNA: TGCGCCAGCAGCCCCTCGCGGGGGCGAGGGGAGACCCAGTACTTC. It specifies CASSPSRGRGETQYF. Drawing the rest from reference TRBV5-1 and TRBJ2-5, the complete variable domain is KAGVTQTPRYLIKTRGQQVTLSCSPISGHRSVSWYQQTPGQGLQFLFEYFSETQRNKGNFPGRFSGRQFSNSRSEMNVSTLELGDSALYLCASSPSRGRGETQYFGPGTRLLVL.

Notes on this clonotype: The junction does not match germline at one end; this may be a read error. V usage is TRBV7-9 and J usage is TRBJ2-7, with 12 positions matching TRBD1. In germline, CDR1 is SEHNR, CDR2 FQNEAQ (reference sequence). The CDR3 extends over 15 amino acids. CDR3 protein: CASSLVGTGGDEQYF. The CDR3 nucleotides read TGTGCCAGCAGTTTAGTTGGGACAGGGGGCGACGAGCAGTACTTC.

CDR3 nucleotides: TGCAGTGCCAATAGCGGAGCGAACACCGGGGAGCTGTTTTTT. It yields the protein CSANSGANTGELFF. V gene TRBV20-1 combines with J gene TRBJ2-2, with a possible D match to TRBD2 (6 bases). The CDR3 is 14 residues long. V lost 6 bases and J lost 0, with 11 bases in between. CDR1 and CDR2 (germline): DFQATT, SNEGSKA (reference sequence).

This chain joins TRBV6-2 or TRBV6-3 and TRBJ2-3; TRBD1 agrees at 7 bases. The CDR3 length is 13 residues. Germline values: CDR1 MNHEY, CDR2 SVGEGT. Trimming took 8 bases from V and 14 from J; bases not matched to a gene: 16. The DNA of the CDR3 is TGTGCCAGCTCCAGGGGGAAGGACGGATACGCGTATTTT. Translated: CASSRGKDGYAYF.